These 30 T cell receptor beta chains were sequenced from one sample in a study of cytomegalovirus exposure and HLA in healthy donors. It was with 60 Vbeta and 13 Jbeta primers that the PCR ran. Using immunoSEQ multiplex PCR, the repertoire was profiled, and TCRdb retains in-frame clones only, with some absent. The table shows approximately 150,000 clones, with just over 75% occurring only once. The sequencing sample was made of PBMCs. These receptors were obtained from a man aged 35-49 years in good health and CMV-seronegative.

The chain recombines TRBV30 with TRBJ2-3; 8 bases are a match to TRBD1. CDR3 length: 16 amino acids. The germline V gene has CDR1 GTSNPN and CDR2 SVGIG (reference sequence). Unmatched junction bases numbered 14, after V lost 2 bases and J lost 7 bases. The chain's CDR3 is CAWSPTGQAIQNTQYF. The CDR3 nucleotides read TGTGCCTGGAGTCCCACGGGACAGGCTATCCAAAATACGCAGTATTTT.

V gene TRBV5-1 combines with J gene TRBJ1-5; 7 bases are a match to TRBD1. V lost 5 bases and J lost 5; bases outside the gene matches: 4. The CDR3 is 13 residues long. Looked up from germline, CDR1 is SGHRS and CDR2 is YFSETQ. CDR3 residues: CASRQDRDQPQHF. In nucleotides, the CDR3 is TGCGCCAGCAGACAAGACAGGGATCAGCCCCAGCATTTT.

The V gene is TRBV5-4, the J gene TRBJ1-1; the match to TRBD1 covers 7 bases. CDR3 size: 14 residues. V shed 0 bases and J 6 bases; nucleotides not matched to a gene: 5. The germline V gene encodes CDR1 SGHNT and CDR2 YYREEE (reference sequence). Here the CDR3 reads CASSLARQGAEAFF. The CDR3 DNA sequence: TGTGCCAGCAGCTTGGCGCGGCAGGGGGCTGAAGCTTTCTTT.

CDR3 nucleotide sequence: TGTGCCATCAGGGACAGGGCCAATGAGCAGTTCTTC. This sequence encodes CAIRDRANEQFF. The chain joins TRBV10-3 to TRBJ2-1; 8 bases are shared with TRBD1. Germline CDR1 is ENHRY and CDR2 is SYGVKD. This CDR3 is 12 amino acids long. The V gene end was trimmed by 6 bases and the J gene end by 6 bases; junction bases not matched to a gene: 1.

This chain uses TRBV6-6 with TRBJ1-2, with 10 bases aligning to TRBD1. Germline CDR1 MNHNY, CDR2 SVGAGI (reference sequence). J was trimmed by 7 bases and V by 5 bases; bases with no gene match: 7. This CDR3 is 14 amino acids long. The CDR3, as DNA: TGTGCCAGCAGTCGACGACAGGGGGCGCGTGGCTACACCTTC. Its protein is CASSRRQGARGYTF.

The chain uses TRBV19 and TRBJ2-3; D uncertain. The V gene lost 3 bases and the J gene lost 1 base, with 5 bases spanning the gap. The CDR3 has 13 residues. CDR1 is LNHDA, CDR2 SQIVND, per germline (reference sequence). In DNA, the CDR3 is TGTGCCAGTAGTATCGCAGGCACAGATACGCAGTATTTT. Protein sequence: CASSIAGTDTQYF.

This chain connects TRBV5-1 to TRBJ2-7, with 9 bases identical to TRBD1. CDR3 length: 16 amino acids. The germline gives CDR1 SGHRS, CDR2 YFSETQ. The V segment lost 0 bases and the J segment 2 bases; nucleotides outside the gene matches: 6. The CDR3 spells CASSLEGQGGPYEQYF. In DNA form, the CDR3 reads TGCGCCAGCAGCTTGGAGGGACAGGGAGGGCCCTACGAGCAGTACTTC.

To note about this clone: Within the sample, other DNA sequences also encode this same CDR3. The V gene is TRBV5-1, the J gene TRBJ1-1; 7 nucleotides match TRBD1. Germline CDR1 and CDR2: SGHRS and YFSETQ. V lost 0 bases to trimming and J lost 1 base; unmatched junction nucleotides: 0. The CDR3 length is 14 residues. CDR3 region: CASSLGTGNTEAFF. The CDR3 DNA follows: TGCGCCAGCAGCTTGGGGACAGGGAACACTGAAGCTTTCTTT.

The V gene is TRBV28, the J gene TRBJ2-5; 13 nucleotides line up with TRBD2. Germline CDR1 is MDHEN and CDR2 is SYDVKM. The trim removed 5 bases at V and 7 bases at J, leaving 7 bases unmatched. CDR3 size: 15 residues. The CDR3 DNA reads TGTGCCAGCAGTCCACTAGCGGGAGGGCCCGTGACCCAGTACTTC. Amino acid sequence: CASSPLAGGPVTQYF.

This clone was detected once. The chain uses TRBV11-2 and TRBJ1-3, with no clear D. This CDR3 has 13 residues. Deletions cut 5 bases from V and 4 bases from J, with 9 bases between. Looked up from germline, CDR1 is SGHAT and CDR2 is FQNNGV. In DNA form, the CDR3 reads TGTGCCAGCAGCCCCGACATAGGAAACACCATATATTTT. This translates into CASSPDIGNTIYF.

Turning to this clone: The junction differs from germline at one of its ends, possibly a read error. The chain links TRBV10-3 to TRBJ2-6; 7 positions match TRBD1. CDR1 and CDR2 from the germline V gene are ENHRY and SYGVKD. The CDR3 length is 19 residues. CDR3 sequence (DNA): TGTGCCATCAGTGGACAAGGACAGGCCACCGCTTCTGGGGCCAACGGCCTGACTTTC. This encodes CAISGQGQATASGANGLTF.

The chain recombines TRBV7-6 with TRBJ1-5; perhaps TRBD1 as D (5 bases). The CDR3 contains 15 residues. The V gene lost 1 base and the J gene lost 3 bases, with 10 bases spanning the gap. Germline assignment: CDR1 SGHVS and CDR2 FNYEAQ. The CDR3 DNA sequence: TGTGCCAGCAGCTTAGTTGGGGACTCCAATCAGCCCCAGCATTTT. This translates into CASSLVGDSNQPQHF.

The rearrangement links TRBV18 to TRBJ1-1, with 8 bases that match TRBD1. Germline V gives CDR1 KGHSH, CDR2 LQKENI. J was trimmed by 8 bases and V by 3 bases; bases with no gene match: 8. The CDR3 is made up of 14 amino acids. The CDR3 coding sequence is TGTGCCAGCTCACCCCAGGGGGCCGGCGGGGAAGCTTTCTTT. Translated, it gives CASSPQGAGGEAFF.

This clone was recorded once. The rearrangement links TRBV5-1 to TRBJ1-1; D is ambiguous. This CDR3 is 15 amino acids long. CDR1 SGHRS and CDR2 YFSETQ come from the germline V gene. V lost 0 bases and J lost 0, with 9 bases in between. The CDR3 DNA follows: TGCGCCAGCAGCTTGGACCGAGACTTGAACACTGAAGCTTTCTTT. This sequence encodes CASSLDRDLNTEAFF. Complete variable domain (other parts from reference TRBV5-1 and TRBJ1-1): KAGVTQTPRYLIKTRGQQVTLSCSPISGHRSVSWYQQTPGQGLQFLFEYFSETQRNKGNFPGRFSGRQFSNSRSEMNVSTLELGDSALYLCASSLDRDLNTEAFFGQGTRLTVV.

The chain uses TRBV7-2 and TRBJ2-3; TRBD2 might be the D (6 bases). This CDR3 is built from 13 residues. V was cut by 4 bases and J by 6 bases, with 11 bases left in between. CDR1 is SGHTA, CDR2 FQGNSA, per germline. DNA of the CDR3: TGTGCCAGCAGCTCCGGGACTGCCGATACGCAGTATTTT. This encodes CASSSGTADTQYF.

The chain is built from TRBV29-1 and TRBJ2-7; D perhaps matches TRBD1 (6 bases). Trimming shortened V by 8 bases and J by 1 base, and 18 bases separated the two germline ends. The CDR3 consists of 14 residues. Germline V gene sequence: CDR1 SQVTM, CDR2 ANQGSEA. CDR3 bases: TGCAGCCCTGGGGGCTACCCAAAATCCTACGAGCAGTACTTC. This codes for CSPGGYPKSYEQYF.

This clone was observed a few times. This chain joins TRBV19 and TRBJ1-1, with 8 bases identical to TRBD1. This CDR3 has 15 residues. Per the germline V gene, CDR1 is LNHDA and CDR2 is SQIVND (reference sequence). The V gene end was trimmed by 5 bases and the J gene end by 2 bases; junction bases not matched to a gene: 7. CDR3 nucleotides: TGTGCCAGTAGTCCCTGGGGACAGGTCAACACTGAAGCTTTCTTT. It translates to CASSPWGQVNTEAFF.

V gene TRBV10-3 combines with J gene TRBJ2-1; TRBD2 aligns across 8 bases. V shed 6 bases, J shed 7 bases, and the junction held 11 bases outside the gene matches. The CDR3 spans 15 residues. CDR1 and CDR2 from the germline V gene are ENHRY and SYGVKD. The CDR3 region has the DNA TGTGCCATCAGACAGAGTAGCGGGACGGTGAATGAGCAGTTCTTC. It yields the protein CAIRQSSGTVNEQFF.

V is TRBV7-6 and J is TRBJ1-5, with 7 bases matching TRBD1. The ends lost 2 bases at V and 8 bases at J; junction bases unmatched: 9. This CDR3 comprises 15 residues. The germline gives CDR1 SGHVS, CDR2 FNYEAQ. In nucleotides, the CDR3 is TGTGCCAGCAGCTTAATCCAGGGGGGATCGGAGCCCCAGCATTTT. Protein product: CASSLIQGGSEPQHF.

The chain employs TRBV7-8 and TRBJ1-5, with unresolved D. Germline V gives CDR1 SGHVS, CDR2 FQNEAQ. With 1 base removed from V and 0 bases from J, the gap between germline ends came to 7 bases. The CDR3 covers 15 residues. In DNA form, the CDR3 reads TGTGCCAGCAGCTTAGGCGGATATAGCAATCAGCCCCAGCATTTT. This encodes CASSLGGYSNQPQHF.

The chain couples TRBV28 to TRBJ2-5, with D maybe TRBD1 (6 bases). The CDR3 totals 14 residues. Germline CDR1 is MDHEN and CDR2 is SYDVKM. V dropped 3 bases and J dropped 3 bases, with 11 bases sitting between them. CDR3 region: CASSFVDRKETQYF. Here the CDR3 DNA reads TGTGCCAGCAGTTTTGTGGACAGAAAAGAGACCCAGTACTTC.

Here the CDR3 DNA reads TGTGCCAGCAGCTTAACGGGACAGGGGTTATCTGGAAACACCATATATTTT. Translation gives CASSLTGQGLSGNTIYF. V is TRBV9 and J is TRBJ1-3; TRBD1 agrees at 10 bases. V lost 4 bases to trimming and J lost 1 base; unmatched junction nucleotides: 8. This CDR3 has 17 amino acids. Germline V lookup: CDR1 SGDLS, CDR2 YYNGEE.

The rearrangement joins TRBV27 to TRBJ2-2; weak D call: TRBD2 (6 bases). The CDR3 consists of 13 residues. Germline CDR1 MNHEY, CDR2 SMNVEV (reference sequence). V was shortened by 5 bases and J by 6 bases, with 10 bases between the two germline ends. In nucleotides, the CDR3 is TGTGCCAGCAGTCCTTGGGGGGCCGGGGAGCTGTTTTTT. Its translation is CASSPWGAGELFF.

The chain employs TRBV4-1 and TRBJ2-1; 10 nucleotides match TRBD2. This CDR3 is built from 13 residues. Germline lookup yields CDR1 MGHRA and CDR2 YSYEKL. J gave up 7 bases and V 5 bases, and 2 bases lay outside the gene matches. The chain's CDR3 is CASSGSGRNEQFF. CDR3 DNA: TGCGCCAGCAGCGGTAGCGGGAGGAATGAGCAGTTCTTC.

The V call is TRBV7-8, the J call TRBJ1-4, with TRBD1 matching 8 bases. The CDR3 extends over 16 amino acids. Trimming at V came to 2 bases and at J to 1 base, leaving 3 bases not matched to a gene. Germline V gene lookup returns CDR1 SGHVS and CDR2 FQNEAQ. CDR3 bases: TGTGCCAGCAGCTTACAGGGGGCAGGAACTAATGAAAAACTGTTTTTT. Translated: CASSLQGAGTNEKLFF. The full variable domain, in which reference TRBV7-8 and TRBJ1-4 provide the parts outside the CDR3, is GAGVSQSPRYKVAKRGQDVALRCDPISGHVSLFWYQQALGQGPEFLTYFQNEAQLDKSGLPSDRFFAERPEGSVSTLKIQRTQQEDSAVYLCASSLQGAGTNEKLFFGSGTQLSVL.

The chain combines TRBV5-1 with TRBJ2-3, with 7 bases aligning to TRBD2. The J segment lost 4 bases and the V segment lost 3 bases, leaving 11 bases of the junction unmatched. The CDR3 is made up of 16 amino acids. Germline assignment: CDR1 SGHRS and CDR2 YFSETQ. CDR3 in DNA: TGCGCCAGCAGCTGGGGAAGCGGGATTGACGCAGATACGCAGTATTTT. Translated: CASSWGSGIDADTQYF.

The V and J genes are TRBV6-1 and TRBJ1-1; D remains unclear. Trimming removed 2 bases at V and 3 bases at J, with 7 bases between. The V gene's germline CDR1 is MNHNS and CDR2 SASEGT. The CDR3 spans 13 residues. The CDR3 here is CASSEIRDTEAFF. The CDR3 nucleotides read TGTGCCAGCAGTGAAATTAGAGACACTGAAGCTTTCTTT.

This clone was seen once. V gene TRBV18 combines with J gene TRBJ1-1; D remains ambiguous. The CDR3 extends over 14 amino acids. CDR1 and CDR2 (germline): KGHSH, LQKENI. V lost 4 bases and J 4 bases, leaving 13 bases between the germline ends. The CDR3 region has the DNA TGTGCCAGCTCACTAAGGCAAGGAGGCACTGAAGCTTTCTTT. Its protein product is CASSLRQGGTEAFF.

This rearrangement joins TRBV6-5 to TRBJ2-1; D might be TRBD1 (6 bases). The CDR3 loop spans 11 amino acids. V lost 4 bases, J lost 10 bases, and 8 bases lay in between. The germline V gene has CDR1 MNHEY and CDR2 SVGAGI. The CDR3 sequence: CASSLGAEQFF. CDR3 in DNA: TGTGCCAGCAGTTTGGGGGCAGAGCAGTTCTTC.

A few counts support this clone. The chain's CDR3 is CASSLERGRYSSYEQYF. The DNA of the CDR3 is TGTGCCAGCAGCTTGGAAAGGGGCCGATACAGCTCCTACGAGCAGTACTTC. V usage is TRBV5-6 and J usage is TRBJ2-7; tentatively, D is TRBD1 (5 bases). This CDR3 has 17 residues. Germline V gene lookup returns CDR1 SGHDT and CDR2 YYEEEE. Trimming stripped 0 bases from V and 0 bases from J, with 16 bases between.